Below, one T cell receptor beta chain is given with its context. These data are taken from a study of blood T cell repertoires in COVID-19. Study context: Both acute and convalescent COVID-19 samples were obtained from the United States, Italy and Spain. T cells, B-cell-depleted T cells, or PBMCs supplied cDNA or gDNA.

Original processing methods: It was from reference gene primer amplification that nucleated cell counts were estimated. This table comes from immunoSEQ multiplex PCR, and its TCRdb copy is limited to in-frame clones, with some not included. D and trimming come from the DNA, and the V and J calls and clone size come from that table. The profile shows 200,000 to 250,000 clones, roughly 90% of them singletons. The CDR3 spans 13 residues. Trimming cost V 4 bases and J 8 bases, with 14 bases left between them. Germline V gene sequence: CDR1 MDHEN, CDR2 SYDVKM. Material for sequencing was peripheral blood. This receptor was identified in a woman in her sixties or seventies with acute or convalescent COVID-19. The chain links TRBV28 to TRBJ1-2, with D possibly TRBD1 on 6 matching bases. The CDR3 bases are TGTGCCAGCAGTTCCTCAGGGGTAAGGGGCTACACCTTC. Translated, it gives CASSSSGVRGYTF.